These T cell receptor beta chains were read from a single sample in a study of identical twins. TCRdb recomputed calls from the 5' RACE reads with MiXCR, one row per CDR3 protein. The data show just under 650,000 distinct CDR3 sequences, 7.1% seen once. These same records also appear under a second study, on yellow fever vaccine responses in identical twins.

Sequenced sample: PBMCs. The receptors here all came from a woman under 30 in good health. CDR3s include the opening cysteine and the closing phenylalanine or tryptophan. D genes are given only for firm matches. Rows may omit the clone size; those that give it use once, few, many or a size class.

CDR3 DNA	CDR3 protein	V gene	clone size	J gene	D gene	CDR3 length
TGTGCCAGCAGTCCCTCCGGAGGGATGGGTAGCAATCAGCCCCAGCATTTT	CASSPSGGMGSNQPQHF	TRBV27	.	TRBJ1-5	.	17
TGCGCCAGCAGCTTGTCGATCCGAGAGACCCAGTACTTC	CASSLSIRETQYF	TRBV5-1	.	TRBJ2-5	.	13
TGCAGCGTCCGACCAGGGGCCCTTTCGGGCACCGGGGAGCTGTTTTTT	CSVRPGALSGTGELFF	TRBV29-1	.	TRBJ2-2	.	16
TGTGCCAGCAGCTTACGGCTAGCGGAACGCACAGATACGCAGTATTTT	CASSLRLAERTDTQYF	TRBV7-2	few	TRBJ2-3	TRBD2	16
TGCAGCGTTCCAGGGCACCCTGGAAACACCATATATTTT	CSVPGHPGNTIYF	TRBV29-1	many	TRBJ1-3	.	13
TGTGCCAGCGGGTCTGGCACTGGGGCCAACGTCCTGACTTTC	CASGSGTGANVLTF	TRBV28	few	TRBJ2-6	.	14
TGTGCCACCACACGGATACCAGGGGAGGTCTATGGCTACACCTTC	CATTRIPGEVYGYTF	TRBV15	many	TRBJ1-2	.	15
TGTGCCAGCAGTTTAACTTCCCAGGGGGGGACCCAGTACTTC	CASSLTSQGGTQYF	TRBV12-3/TRBV12-4	once	TRBJ2-5	.	14
TGTGCCAGCACGACGGGACCGTACACTGAAGCTCTCTTT	CASTTGPYTEALF	TRBV6-6	many	TRBJ1-1	.	13
TGCAGTGCTAGATCCGGGTGGGGTAATGAAAAACTGTTTTTT	CSARSGWGNEKLFF	TRBV20-1	.	TRBJ1-4	.	14
TGTGCCATCACTGCAGGGTCCAATAATTCACCCCTCCACTTT	CAITAGSNNSPLHF	TRBV10-3	few	TRBJ1-6	.	14
TGTGCCAGTAGTAGTTCTCGAGACTGGAACCAAGAGACCCAGTACTTC	CASSSSRDWNQETQYF	TRBV19	.	TRBJ2-5	.	16
TGTGCCAGCAGCTCCCAATTGGCGGGAGGCACAGATGCGCAGTATTTT	CASSSQLAGGTDAQYF	TRBV3-1	.	TRBJ2-3	TRBD2	16
TGTGCCAGTCCAGGGGATGGGAGCTCCTACAATGAGCAGTTCTTC	CASPGDGSSYNEQFF	TRBV2	.	TRBJ2-1	.	15
TGCGCCAGCAGCTTGGGACCTAGCGGGAACCAACAAGAGACCCAGTACTTC	CASSLGPSGNQQETQYF	TRBV5-1	.	TRBJ2-5	TRBD2	17
TGTGCCAGCAGTGAGTGGGGGAGCGGTTCCGGGGAGCTGTTTTTT	CASSEWGSGSGELFF	TRBV6-1	few	TRBJ2-2	.	15
TGTGCCAGCAGCCCGATCTCAGGGTGGGGTTACACTGAAGCTTTCTTT	CASSPISGWGYTEAFF	TRBV7-9	many	TRBJ1-1	.	16
TGCAGTGCTAGCAATCCCAGGGCTCTCACCCCCTTGACTTTC	CSASNPRALTPLTF	TRBV20-1	.	TRBJ2-6	.	14
TGTGCCAGCAGTACGCGGACAGGGGAATATGGCTACACCTTC	CASSTRTGEYGYTF	TRBV6-2/TRBV6-3	few	TRBJ1-2	TRBD1	14
TGCGCCAGCAGCTTCGGGACTAGCGATTACACAGATACGCAGTATTTT	CASSFGTSDYTDTQYF	TRBV5-1	few	TRBJ2-3	TRBD2	16
TGTGCCAGCACCCCAGGGGGGGATGGCTACACCTTC	CASTPGGDGYTF	TRBV6-5	few	TRBJ1-2	TRBD1	12
TGTGCCACCAGCAGCCTAGCGGGACAGAACACCGGGGAGCTGTTTTTT	CATSSLAGQNTGELFF	TRBV15	many	TRBJ2-2	TRBD2	16
TGCGCCAGCAGCGAACCTACTTCTACTAGCACAGATACGCAGTATTTT	CASSEPTSTSTDTQYF	TRBV5-1	many	TRBJ2-3	.	16
TGTGCCAGCAGTTTGTCCGGACTAGCGGGGGGGAAGGATACGCAGTATTTT	CASSLSGLAGGKDTQYF	TRBV27	.	TRBJ2-3	TRBD2	17
TGTGCCACCAGCCGGAGCTCTGGGGCCAACGTCCTGACTTTC	CATSRSSGANVLTF	TRBV24-1	few	TRBJ2-6	.	14
TGTGCCAGTAAACTTGGGGCAGCGGAGAACACTGAAGCTTTCTTT	CASKLGAAENTEAFF	TRBV19	.	TRBJ1-1	.	15
TGCGCCATACAGGGTCTCTATGGCTACACCTTC	CAIQGLYGYTF	TRBV10-2	many	TRBJ1-2	.	11
TGTGCCAGCAGCTCCCCTGGGAGAGAGACCCAGTACTTC	CASSSPGRETQYF	TRBV7-9	many	TRBJ2-5	.	13
TGTGCCAGTAGTACGGGCGGGGGCGGCACAGATACGCAGTATTTT	CASSTGGGGTDTQYF	TRBV19	.	TRBJ2-3	.	15